These 6 T cell receptor beta chains share one sample of origin, sequenced in a study of cytomegalovirus exposure and HLA in healthy donors. The PCR employed 60 Vbeta primers together with 13 Jbeta primers. The repertoire was sequenced with immunoSEQ multiplex PCR; TCRdb's copy has only in-frame clones and lacks some. The sample has 100,000 to 150,000 clones; roughly three quarters are singletons. Sequenced sample: PBMCs. The source of these receptors is a man under 40 in good health and CMV-seropositive.

V and J are TRBV11-2 and TRBJ2-7, with 7 bases matching TRBD1. The CDR3 length is 14 residues. V lost 5 bases and J lost 1; bases outside the gene matches: 5. CDR1 and CDR2 from the germline V gene are SGHAT and FQNNGV. This chain's CDR3 is CASSPRDSSYEQYF. The CDR3 bases are TGTGCCAGCAGCCCGAGGGACAGTTCCTACGAGCAGTACTTC. Variable domain in full (rest from reference TRBV11-2 and TRBJ2-7): EAGVAQSPRYKIIEKRQSVAFWCNPISGHATLYWYQQILGQGPKLLIQFQNNGVVDDSQLPKDRFSAERLKGVDSTLKIQPAKLEDSAVYLCASSPRDSSYEQYFGPGTRLTVT.

The sample holds many counts of this clone. J is TRBJ2-1 and V is TRBV5-4; TRBD1 is a possible D gene (6 bases). This CDR3 has 13 amino acids. The V gene lost 1 base and the J gene lost 13 bases, with 15 bases spanning the gap. Germline V lookup: CDR1 SGHNT, CDR2 YYREEE (reference sequence). CDR3 amino acids: CASSLIGSGAQFF. The CDR3 bases are TGTGCCAGCAGCTTGATTGGATCAGGGGCACAGTTCTTC.

The CDR3 nucleotides are TGCAGCGTCTCTTATGACAGGGGGAATCAGCCCCAGCATTTT. Translating it yields CSVSYDRGNQPQHF. This chain connects TRBV29-1 to TRBJ1-5, with TRBD1 matching 9 bases. Germline CDR1 is SQVTM and CDR2 is ANQGSEA. V trimming: 6 bases; J trimming: 4 bases; junction bases outside the gene matches: 7. The CDR3 is made up of 14 amino acids.

This clone has only a few counts. The chain combines TRBV2 with TRBJ1-1, with a weak D call TRBD1 (6 bases). V dropped 6 bases and J dropped 8 bases, with 13 bases sitting between them. The CDR3 is made up of 12 amino acids. Germline V lookup: CDR1 SNHLY, CDR2 FYNNEI. DNA of the CDR3: TGTGCCAGCAGCCCACCGGACAGCGAAGCTTTCTTT. Encoded protein: CASSPPDSEAFF.

J is TRBJ1-1 and V is TRBV19; maybe TRBD1 (6 bases). Germline values: CDR1 LNHDA, CDR2 SQIVND (reference sequence). The CDR3 consists of 14 residues. V lost 7 bases to trimming and J lost 0 bases, with 12 bases between them. DNA for the CDR3: TGTGCCAGTACCCTACAGGGACTGAACACTGAAGCTTTCTTT. Its translation: CASTLQGLNTEAFF.

This chain connects TRBV25-1 to TRBJ2-7, with TRBD1 as a possible D gene (5 bases). Germline CDR1 MGHDK, CDR2 SYGVNS. This CDR3 spans 18 amino acids. V lost 4 bases to trimming and J lost 2 bases, with 24 bases between them. The CDR3, as DNA: TGTGCCAGCAGTGGGGGCCTTGGACCGGCAGGTGGGACCTACGAGCAGTACTTC. This gives the protein CASSGGLGPAGGTYEQYF.